This T cell receptor beta chain was identified during a study of response to subunit inactivated influenza vaccine. Notes on the study in general: That few new T cells are recruited by each seasonal influenza vaccination was the authors' suggestion.

Using its own MiXCR run on the RT-PCR reads, TCRdb lists one record per CDR3 protein. The top ten clones hold 11% of a sample with hundreds of thousands of distinct CDR3 sequences, around 16% of them seen once. The sample holds a few counts of this clonotype. What it binds is not known. CDR3 size: 15 residues. Trimming took off 2 bases at V and 2 bases at J, with 10 bases between the two ends. Germline assignment: CDR1 KGHSH and CDR2 LQKENI. The V gene is TRBV18, the J gene TRBJ2-1; D unresolved. Sequenced here: PBMCs from blood, sampled roughly 13 days after vaccination. The sequence was collected from a man aged 50 to 60 who received an inactivated influenza vaccine. CDR3 sequence reads: CASSPRSLAYNEQFF. The CDR3 DNA reads TGTGCCAGCTCACCAAGGTCATTGGCCTACAATGAGCAGTTCTTC.